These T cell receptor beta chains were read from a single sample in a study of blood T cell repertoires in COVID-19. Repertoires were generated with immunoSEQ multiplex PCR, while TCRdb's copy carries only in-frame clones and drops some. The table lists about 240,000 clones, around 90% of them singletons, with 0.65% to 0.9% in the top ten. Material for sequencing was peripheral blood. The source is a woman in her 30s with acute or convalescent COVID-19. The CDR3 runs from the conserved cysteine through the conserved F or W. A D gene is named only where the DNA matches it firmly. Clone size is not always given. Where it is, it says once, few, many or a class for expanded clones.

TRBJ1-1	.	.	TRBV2	TGTGCCAGCCCTACCGGGACTCCGAACACTGAAGCTTTCTTT	CASPTGTPNTEAFF
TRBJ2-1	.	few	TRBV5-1	TGCGCCAGCAGCTTTTTCACTAGCAGGAACTACAATGAGCAGTTCTTC	CASSFFTSRNYNEQFF
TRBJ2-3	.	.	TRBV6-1	TGTGCCAGCAGTGATAGATTGGGCTTACCAGATACGCAGTATTTT	CASSDRLGLPDTQYF
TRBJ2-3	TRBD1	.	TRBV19	TGTGCCAGTAGTAGGGGGGCGTCCGGGACAGGATTTACAGATACGCAGTATTTT	CASSRGASGTGFTDTQYF
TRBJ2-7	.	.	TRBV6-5	TGTGCCAGCAATAGACCAGGGTTATCCTACGAGCAGTACTTC	CASNRPGLSYEQYF
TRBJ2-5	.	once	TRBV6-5	TGTGCCAGCAGTTATAGGGGGGGAGGGCCGCCAGAGACCCAGTACTTC	CASSYRGGGPPETQYF
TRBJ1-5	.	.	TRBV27	TGTGCCAGCACCTCGGGACAATATAGCAATCAGCCCCAGCATTTT	CASTSGQYSNQPQHF
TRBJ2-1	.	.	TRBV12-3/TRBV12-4	TGTGCCAGCACCTCTCGGGGAGGCTTCGGGCAGTTCTTC	CASTSRGGFGQFF
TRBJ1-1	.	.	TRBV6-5	TGTGCCAGCAGTCCCCAGGGTCCATGGAACACTGAAGCTTTCTTT	CASSPQGPWNTEAFF
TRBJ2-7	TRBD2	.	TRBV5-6	TGTGCCAGCAGCTTGAAACTAGCGGATATCTACGAGCAGTACTTC	CASSLKLADIYEQYF
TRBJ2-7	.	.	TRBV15	TGTGCCACCAGCAGAGTAGTAGGGGCGTCCTCAGGCTACGAGCAGTACTTC	CATSRVVGASSGYEQYF
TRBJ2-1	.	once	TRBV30	TGTGCCTGGAGCGCCGGACAGCGATACAATGAGCAGTTCTTC	CAWSAGQRYNEQFF
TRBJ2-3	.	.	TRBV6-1	TGTGCCAGCTGTGAGGCTCCTAGCACAGATACGCAGTATTTT	CASCEAPSTDTQYF
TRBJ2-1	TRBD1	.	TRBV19	TGTGCCAGTAGTGTCCGGGACAGCTCCTACAATGAGCAGTTCTTC	CASSVRDSSYNEQFF
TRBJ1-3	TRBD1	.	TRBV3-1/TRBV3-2	TGTGCCAGCAGGCCCGACAGGGCCTCTGGAAACACCATATATTTT	CASRPDRASGNTIYF
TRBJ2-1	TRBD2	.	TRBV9	TGTGCCAGCAGCGTAAGCGGGAGGGGAAATGAGCAGTTCTTC	CASSVSGRGNEQFF
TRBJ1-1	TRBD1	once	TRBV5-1	TGCGCCAGCAGTGGACAGGGGAGGATGAACACTGAAGCTTTCTTT	CASSGQGRMNTEAFF
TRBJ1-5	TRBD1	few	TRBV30	TGTGCCGGGAGGACAGGGGGCGATCAGCCCCAGCATTTT	CAGRTGGDQPQHF
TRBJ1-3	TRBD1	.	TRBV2	TGTGCCAGCAGCTCCGGGACAGGAGGAGGAAACACCATATATTTT	CASSSGTGGGNTIYF
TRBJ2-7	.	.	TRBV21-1	TGTGCCAGCAGCAAAGTCGGGGTTTCGGAGTACTTC	CASSKVGVSEYF
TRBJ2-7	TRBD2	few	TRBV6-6	TGTGCCAGCAGTTACTCGGTAACTAGCGGCCACTACGAGCAGTACTTC	CASSYSVTSGHYEQYF
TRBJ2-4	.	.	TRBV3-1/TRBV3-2	TGTGCCAGCAGCCAAGAAAAGAACAGGGTGGCCAAAAACATTCAGTACTTC	CASSQEKNRVAKNIQYF
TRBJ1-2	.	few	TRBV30	TGTGCCTGGACGTCGGGGGATGGCTACACCTTC	CAWTSGDGYTF
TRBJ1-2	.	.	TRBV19	TGTGCCAGTAGTCGCCATCGGGCAGGACTAAACTATGGCTACACCTTC	CASSRHRAGLNYGYTF
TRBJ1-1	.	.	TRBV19	TGTGCCAGTAGTATGACAGTGAACACTGAAGCTTTCTTT	CASSMTVNTEAFF
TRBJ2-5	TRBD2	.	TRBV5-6	TGTGCCAGCAGCTACCGGACTAGCGGTAACCAAGAGACCCAGTACTTC	CASSYRTSGNQETQYF
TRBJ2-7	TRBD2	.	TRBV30	TGTGCCTGGAGTGGATCTAGCGGGAGTTACGAGCAGTACTTC	CAWSGSSGSYEQYF
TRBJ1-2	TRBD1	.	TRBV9	TGTGCCAGCAGCGCCGGACAGGGCCCTAACTATGGCTACACCTTC	CASSAGQGPNYGYTF
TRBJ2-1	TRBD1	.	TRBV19	TGTGCCAGTAGGGGCAACAGGGGATTCAACAATGAGCAGTTCTTC	CASRGNRGFNNEQFF
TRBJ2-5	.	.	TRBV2	TGTGCCAGCAGTGTGTCCCGCGTCGCGCAGGGTGCGACCCAGTACTTC	CASSVSRVAQGATQYF
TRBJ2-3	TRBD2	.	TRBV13	TGTGCCAGCAGCCCGGCCGGGACTAGAGTTACAGATACGCAGTATTTT	CASSPAGTRVTDTQYF
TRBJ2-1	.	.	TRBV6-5	TGTGCCAGCAGTCTCGATTCACCGGGCTACAATGAGCAGTTCTTC	CASSLDSPGYNEQFF
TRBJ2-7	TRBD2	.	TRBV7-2	TGTGCCAGCAGCTTAGCGCTAGGTAGCGGGCTATACGAGCAGTACTTC	CASSLALGSGLYEQYF
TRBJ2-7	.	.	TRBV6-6	TGTGCCAGCAGTTACAACGGGGTGGGGGAGCAGTACTTC	CASSYNGVGEQYF
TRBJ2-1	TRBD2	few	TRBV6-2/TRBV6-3	TGTGCCAGCAGTTACTCGGCTAGCGGGAGCCATGAGCAGTTCTTC	CASSYSASGSHEQFF
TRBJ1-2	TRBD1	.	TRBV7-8	TGTGCCAGCAGCTTAGATAACAGGGGGAGTTACGGCTACACCTTC	CASSLDNRGSYGYTF
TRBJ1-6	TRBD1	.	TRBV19	TGTGCCAGTAGTATAGATATCCGAAAACTGGGACAGAGGAGCTCCTATAATTCACCCCTCCACTTT	CASSIDIRKLGQRSSYNSPLHF
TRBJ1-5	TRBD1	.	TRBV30	TGTGCCTGGAGTCCGGGTCGACAGGGCGGTCAGCCCCAGCATTTT	CAWSPGRQGGQPQHF
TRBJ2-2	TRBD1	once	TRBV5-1	TGCGCCAGCAGCTTGGGACAGGGGGCCGGTGGGGAGCTGTTTTTT	CASSLGQGAGGELFF
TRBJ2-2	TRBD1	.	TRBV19	TGTGCCAGCGCTAGATACAGGGGGAGCACCGGGGAGCTGTTTTTT	CASARYRGSTGELFF
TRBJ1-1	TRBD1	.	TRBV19	TGTGCCAGTAGGGGAACAGGGGCTGAAGCTTTCTTT	CASRGTGAEAFF
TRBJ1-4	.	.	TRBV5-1	TGCGCCAGTCGAAACGGGGTTATGGATGAAAAACTGTTTTTT	CASRNGVMDEKLFF
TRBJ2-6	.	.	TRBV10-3	TGTGCCATCAGTGAGTCCGGGACTGGGGCCAACGTCCTGACTTTC	CAISESGTGANVLTF
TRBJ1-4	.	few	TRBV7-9	TGTGCCTGGGGGGGCAGGAATGAAAAACTGTTTTTT	CAWGGRNEKLFF
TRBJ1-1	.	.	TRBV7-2	TGTGCCAGCAGCTTACCACAGGGATCTCCCGCCGTGGACACTGAAGCTTTCTTT	CASSLPQGSPAVDTEAFF
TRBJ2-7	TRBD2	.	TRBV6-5	TGTGCCAGCAGTTACTCTAGCGGGACCACCTACGAGCAGTACTTC	CASSYSSGTTYEQYF
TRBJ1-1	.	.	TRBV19	TGTGCCAGTAGCCGCGGACAAGCTGACGCTTTCTTT	CASSRGQADAFF
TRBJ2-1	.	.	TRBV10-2	TGCGCCAGCAGCGGGGTTAGCTCCTACAATGAGCAGTTCTTC	CASSGVSSYNEQFF
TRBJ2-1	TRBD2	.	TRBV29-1	TGCAGCGTTGATAGCAGCGGGAGGGCCTACAATGAGCAGTTCTTC	CSVDSSGRAYNEQFF
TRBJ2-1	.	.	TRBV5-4	TGTGCCAGCAGCTCTTTAAACAATGAGCAGTTCTTC	CASSSLNNEQFF
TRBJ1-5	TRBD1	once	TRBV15	TGTGCCACCTCCCAAAGGGGGCCCTCCGATCAGCCCCAGCATTTT	CATSQRGPSDQPQHF
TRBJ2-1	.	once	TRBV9	TGTGCCAGCAGCGTAGCTGGTAGGACGGTTGGAGGTAATGAGCAGTTCTTC	CASSVAGRTVGGNEQFF
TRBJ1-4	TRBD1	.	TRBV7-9	TGTGCCAGCAGCTACCCAGGGCCAGGGGGTGAAAAACTGTTTTTT	CASSYPGPGGEKLFF
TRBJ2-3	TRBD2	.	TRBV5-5	TGTGCCAGCACTAAGGTCCCTAGCGGGAGGTCAGATACGCAGTATTTT	CASTKVPSGRSDTQYF